The source of this T cell receptor (beta chain) is a study of cytomegalovirus exposure and HLA in healthy donors. Only a few counts were recorded for this clone. The antigen remains undetermined. Study outcomes and limitations: Looking again later, the authors saw that most CMV-associated TCR beta chains seemed HLA-restricted. DRB1 had the most TCR associations and HLA-C the fewest, a later analysis found, with rates varying by HLA locus. Earlier findings revealed that most TCR beta V segments proved productive either about 90% or about 30% of the time.

The CDR3 is 18 residues long. V shed 3 bases, J shed 3 bases, and the junction held 11 bases outside the gene matches. CDR1 is LGHNA and CDR2 is YNFKEQ in the germline V gene. With 60 Vbeta and 13 Jbeta primers, the PCR was carried out. Sequencing used immunoSEQ multiplex PCR; TCRdb keeps in-frame clones, though not all of them. The table has about 140,000 clones, 60% to 85% seen once. The receptor was isolated from a man in his late teens or twenties in good health and CMV-seronegative. Source material: PBMCs. This sequence joins TRBV4-2 and TRBJ1-4; 9 bases are a match to TRBD1. The CDR3 region has the DNA TGTGCCAGCAGCCACCGGGACAGGGTGTTCGGAGCTAATGAAAAACTGTTTTTT. Protein product: CASSHRDRVFGANEKLFF.